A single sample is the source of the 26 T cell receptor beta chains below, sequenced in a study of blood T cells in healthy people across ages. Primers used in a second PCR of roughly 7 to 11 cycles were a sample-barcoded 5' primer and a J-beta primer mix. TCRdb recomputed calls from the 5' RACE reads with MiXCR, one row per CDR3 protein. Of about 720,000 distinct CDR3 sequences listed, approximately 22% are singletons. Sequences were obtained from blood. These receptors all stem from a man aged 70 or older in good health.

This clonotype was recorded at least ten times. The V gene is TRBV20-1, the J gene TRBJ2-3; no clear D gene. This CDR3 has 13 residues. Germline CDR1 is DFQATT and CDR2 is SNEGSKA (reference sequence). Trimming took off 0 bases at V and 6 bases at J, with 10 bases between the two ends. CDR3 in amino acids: CSARDPDPDTQYF. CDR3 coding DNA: TGCAGTGCTAGAGATCCGGACCCCGATACGCAGTATTTT.

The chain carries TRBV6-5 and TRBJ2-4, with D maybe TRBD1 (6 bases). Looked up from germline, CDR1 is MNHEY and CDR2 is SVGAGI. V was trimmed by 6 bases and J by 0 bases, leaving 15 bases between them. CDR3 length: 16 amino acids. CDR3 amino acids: CASRQGGFLAKNIQYF. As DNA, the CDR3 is TGTGCCAGCAGGCAAGGGGGATTTTTAGCCAAAAACATTCAGTACTTC.

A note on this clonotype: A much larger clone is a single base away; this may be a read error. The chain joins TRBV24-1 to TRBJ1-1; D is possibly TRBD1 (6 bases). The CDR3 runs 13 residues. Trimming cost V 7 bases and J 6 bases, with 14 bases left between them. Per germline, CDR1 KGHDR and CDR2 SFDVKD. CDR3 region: CATSHGQSPEAFF. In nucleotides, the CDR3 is TGTGCCACCAGCCACGGACAGAGCCCTGAAGCTTTCTTT.

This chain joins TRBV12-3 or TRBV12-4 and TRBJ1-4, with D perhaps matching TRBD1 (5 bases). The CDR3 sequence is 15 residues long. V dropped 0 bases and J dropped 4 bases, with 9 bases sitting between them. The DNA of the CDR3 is TGTGCCAGCAGTTTAGCTCCCGGGGGTAATGAAAAACTGTTTTTT. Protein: CASSLAPGGNEKLFF.

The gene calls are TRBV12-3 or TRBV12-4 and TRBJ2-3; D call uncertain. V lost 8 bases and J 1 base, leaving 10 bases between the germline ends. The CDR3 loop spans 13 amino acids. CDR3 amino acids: CASQRRRTDTQYF. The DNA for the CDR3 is TGTGCCAGCCAGCGACGGCGCACAGATACGCAGTATTTT.

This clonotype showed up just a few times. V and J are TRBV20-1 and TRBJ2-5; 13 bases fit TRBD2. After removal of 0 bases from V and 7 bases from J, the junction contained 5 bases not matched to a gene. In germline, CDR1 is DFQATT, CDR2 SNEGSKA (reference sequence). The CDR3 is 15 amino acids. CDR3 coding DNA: TGCAGTGCTAGAGATGGGACTAGCGGGGTTCGGACCCAGTACTTC. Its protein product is CSARDGTSGVRTQYF.

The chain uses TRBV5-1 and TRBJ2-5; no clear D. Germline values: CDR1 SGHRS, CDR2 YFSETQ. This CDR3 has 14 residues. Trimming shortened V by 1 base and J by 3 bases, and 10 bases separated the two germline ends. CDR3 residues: CASSLRPNEETQYF. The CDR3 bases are TGCGCCAGCAGCTTGAGACCGAACGAAGAGACCCAGTACTTC.

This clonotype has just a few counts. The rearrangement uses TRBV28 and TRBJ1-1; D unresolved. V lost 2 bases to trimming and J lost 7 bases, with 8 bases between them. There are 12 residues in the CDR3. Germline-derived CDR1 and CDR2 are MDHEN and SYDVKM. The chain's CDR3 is CASSLNRGEAFF. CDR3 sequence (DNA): TGTGCCAGCAGTTTAAATCGGGGTGAAGCTTTCTTT. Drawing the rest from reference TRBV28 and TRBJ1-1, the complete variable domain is DVKVTQSSRYLVKRTGEKVFLECVQDMDHENMFWYRQDPGLGLRLIYFSYDVKMKEKGDIPEGYSVSREKKERFSLILESASTNQTSMYLCASSLNRGEAFFGQGTRLTVV.

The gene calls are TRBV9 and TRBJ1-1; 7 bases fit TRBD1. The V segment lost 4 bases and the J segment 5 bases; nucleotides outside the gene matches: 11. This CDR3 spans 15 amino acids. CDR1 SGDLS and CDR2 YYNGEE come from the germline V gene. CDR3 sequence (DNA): TGTGCCAGCAGCATCCCGACAGGGCTCGGGACTGAAGCTTTCTTT. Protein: CASSIPTGLGTEAFF.

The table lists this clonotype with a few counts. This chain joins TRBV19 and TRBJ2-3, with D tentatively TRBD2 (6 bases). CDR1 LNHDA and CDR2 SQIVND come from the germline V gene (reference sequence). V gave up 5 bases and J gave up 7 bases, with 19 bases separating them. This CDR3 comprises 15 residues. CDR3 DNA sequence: TGTGCCAGTAGTGCCGGGACTGCCAATTTTTATACGCAGTATTTT. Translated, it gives CASSAGTANFYTQYF.

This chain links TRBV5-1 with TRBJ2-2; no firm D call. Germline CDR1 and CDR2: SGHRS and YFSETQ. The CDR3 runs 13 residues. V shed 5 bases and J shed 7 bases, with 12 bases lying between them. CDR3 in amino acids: CASRERKGGELFF. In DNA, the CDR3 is TGCGCCAGCAGAGAGAGGAAAGGCGGGGAGCTGTTTTTT.

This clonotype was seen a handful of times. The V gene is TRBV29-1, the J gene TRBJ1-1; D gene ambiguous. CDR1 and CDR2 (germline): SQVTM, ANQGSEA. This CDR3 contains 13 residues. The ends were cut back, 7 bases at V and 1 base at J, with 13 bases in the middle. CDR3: CSGWWGGNTEAFF. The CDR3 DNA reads TGCAGCGGTTGGTGGGGAGGGAACACTGAAGCTTTCTTT. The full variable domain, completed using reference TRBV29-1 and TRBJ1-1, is SAVISQKPSRDICQRGTSLTIQCQVDSQVTMMFWYRQQPGQSLTLIATANQGSEATYESGFVIDKFPISRPNLTFSTLTVSNMSPEDSSIYLCSGWWGGNTEAFFGQGTRLTVV.

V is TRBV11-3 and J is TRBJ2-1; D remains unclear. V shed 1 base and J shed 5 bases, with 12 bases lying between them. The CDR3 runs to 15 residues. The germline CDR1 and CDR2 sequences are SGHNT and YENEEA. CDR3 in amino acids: CASSLAVGQHNEQFF. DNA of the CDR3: TGTGCCAGCAGCTTAGCGGTAGGCCAGCACAATGAGCAGTTCTTC.

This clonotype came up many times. CDR3 residues: CATPDEQFF. The DNA for the CDR3 is TGTGCCACTCCGGATGAGCAGTTCTTC. The chain has TRBV24-1 and TRBJ2-1; D remains unclear. In germline, CDR1 is KGHDR, CDR2 SFDVKD. The V end lost 10 bases, the J end lost 8 bases, and 5 bases lay between the germline ends. This CDR3 spans 9 amino acids.

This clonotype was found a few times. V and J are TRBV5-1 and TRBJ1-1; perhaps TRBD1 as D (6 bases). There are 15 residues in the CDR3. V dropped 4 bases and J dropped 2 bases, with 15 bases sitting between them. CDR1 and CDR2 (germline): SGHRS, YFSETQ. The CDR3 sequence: CASSHYRDTNTEAFF. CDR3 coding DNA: TGCGCCAGCAGCCATTACAGGGATACAAACACTGAAGCTTTCTTT.

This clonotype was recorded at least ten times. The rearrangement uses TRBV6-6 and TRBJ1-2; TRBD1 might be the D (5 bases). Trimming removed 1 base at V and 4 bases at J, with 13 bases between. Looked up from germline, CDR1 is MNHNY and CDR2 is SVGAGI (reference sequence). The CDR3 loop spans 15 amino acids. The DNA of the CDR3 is TGTGCCAGCAGTTACTTCGGGGCAGGGAGCTATGGCTACACCTTC. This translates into CASSYFGAGSYGYTF.

CDR3 sequence reads: CSAHRDRFDRYGYTF. The CDR3 nucleotides read TGCAGTGCGCATCGGGACAGGTTCGATCGCTATGGCTACACCTTC. The V gene is TRBV20-1, the J gene TRBJ1-2; TRBD1 matches at 8 bases. Germline loops: CDR1 DFQATT, CDR2 SNEGSKA (reference sequence). Unmatched junction bases numbered 13, after V lost 6 bases and J lost 4 bases. This CDR3 contains 15 residues.

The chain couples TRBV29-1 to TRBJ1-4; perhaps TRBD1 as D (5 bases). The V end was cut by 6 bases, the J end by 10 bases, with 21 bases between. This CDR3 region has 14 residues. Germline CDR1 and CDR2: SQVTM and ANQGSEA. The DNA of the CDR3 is TGCAGCGTACACATGTCCCAGGGAGGAGGAAAACTGTTTTTT. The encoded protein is CSVHMSQGGGKLFF.

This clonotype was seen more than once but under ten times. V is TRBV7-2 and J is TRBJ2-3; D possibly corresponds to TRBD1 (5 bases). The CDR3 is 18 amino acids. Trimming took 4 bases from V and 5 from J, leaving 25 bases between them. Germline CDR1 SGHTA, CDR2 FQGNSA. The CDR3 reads CASSSWRLGRQRGDTQYF. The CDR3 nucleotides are TGTGCCAGCAGCTCGTGGCGACTGGGGCGACAAAGGGGAGATACGCAGTATTTT.

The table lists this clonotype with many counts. The CDR3 spells CASSLQGQHYEQYF. CDR3 nucleotides: TGTGCCAGCAGCTTACAGGGACAGCATTACGAGCAGTACTTC. The chain uses TRBV7-9 and TRBJ2-7; 7 bases fit TRBD1. Germline trimming cut 2 bases from V and 4 bases from J; bases unmatched to any gene: 5. CDR3 length equals 14 residues. The germline V gene has CDR1 SEHNR and CDR2 FQNEAQ (reference sequence).

CDR3 DNA: TGCGCCAGCAGCTCTCTATTCTCCTACGAGCAGTACTTC. Protein product: CASSSLFSYEQYF. The chain uses TRBV5-1 and TRBJ2-5; D gene unclear. The J call is uncertain, as TRBJ2-7 better fits the DNA end. This CDR3 spans 13 amino acids. Germline lookup yields CDR1 SGHRS and CDR2 YFSETQ.

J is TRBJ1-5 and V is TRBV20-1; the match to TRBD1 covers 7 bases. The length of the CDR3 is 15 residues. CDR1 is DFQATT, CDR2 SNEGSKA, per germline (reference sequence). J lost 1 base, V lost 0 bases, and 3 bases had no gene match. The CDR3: CSARETGASNQPQHF. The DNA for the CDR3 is TGCAGTGCTAGAGAAACAGGGGCGAGCAATCAGCCCCAGCATTTT.

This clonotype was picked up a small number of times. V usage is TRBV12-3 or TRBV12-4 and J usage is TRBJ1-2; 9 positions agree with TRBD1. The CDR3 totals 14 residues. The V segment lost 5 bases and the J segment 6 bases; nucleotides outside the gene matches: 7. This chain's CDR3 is CASSRTGVLHGYTF. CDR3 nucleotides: TGTGCCAGCAGTAGGACAGGGGTTCTTCATGGCTACACCTTC.

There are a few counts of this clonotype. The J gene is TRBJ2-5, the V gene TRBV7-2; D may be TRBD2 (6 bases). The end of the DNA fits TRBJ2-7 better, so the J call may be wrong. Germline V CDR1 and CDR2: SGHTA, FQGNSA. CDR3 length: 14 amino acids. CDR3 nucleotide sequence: TGTGCCAGCAGCTTCCGCGCCGGGGGCTACGAGCAGTACTTC. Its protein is CASSFRAGGYEQYF.

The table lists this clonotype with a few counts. This CDR3 is CSAPRVQRQSYNEQFF. The CDR3 bases are TGCAGTGCTCCTCGTGTTCAGCGGCAATCCTACAATGAGCAGTTCTTC. This rearrangement joins TRBV20-1 to TRBJ2-1; TRBD2 is a possible D gene (5 bases). CDR1 and CDR2 (germline): DFQATT, SNEGSKA (reference sequence). The CDR3 is 16 amino acids. Trimming removed 5 bases from V and 1 base from J, with 18 bases in between.

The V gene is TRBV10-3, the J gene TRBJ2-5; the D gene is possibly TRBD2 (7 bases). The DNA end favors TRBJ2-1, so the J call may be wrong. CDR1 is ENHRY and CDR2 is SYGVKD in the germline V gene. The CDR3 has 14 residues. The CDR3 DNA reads TGTGCCACCGGACTAGACAAGGGGGGCGATGAGCAGTTCTTC. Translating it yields CATGLDKGGDEQFF.